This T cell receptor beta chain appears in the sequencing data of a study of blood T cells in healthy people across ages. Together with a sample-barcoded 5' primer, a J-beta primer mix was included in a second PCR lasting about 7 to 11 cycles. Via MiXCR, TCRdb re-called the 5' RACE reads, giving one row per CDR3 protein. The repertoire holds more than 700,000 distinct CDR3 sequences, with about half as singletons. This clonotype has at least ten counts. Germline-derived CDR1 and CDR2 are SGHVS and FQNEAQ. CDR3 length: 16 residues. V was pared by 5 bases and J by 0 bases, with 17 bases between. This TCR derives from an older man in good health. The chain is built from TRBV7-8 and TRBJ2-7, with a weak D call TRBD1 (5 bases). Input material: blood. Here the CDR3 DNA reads TGTGCCAGCAGCCCTCCTGACAGCATAAGCTCCTACGAGCAGTACTTC. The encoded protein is CASSPPDSISSYEQYF.